Following are 6 T cell receptor beta chains from one sample sequenced in a study of blood T cell repertoires in COVID-19. Data came from immunoSEQ multiplex PCR; TCRdb stores just in-frame clones and leaves some out. This table holds roughly 80,000 clones, under 90% found once. Specimen: peripheral blood. These receptors all stem from a human donor in a cohort sampled during active COVID-19.

CDR3 nucleotide sequence: TGTGCCTGGGGAAGACAGGGCCTTGGCTATGGCTACACCTTC. It specifies CAWGRQGLGYGYTF. V and J are TRBV30 and TRBJ1-2, with 7 bases fitting TRBD1. The CDR3 runs 14 residues. V was clipped by 5 bases and J by 4 bases; unmatched bases: 10. Per germline, CDR1 GTSNPN and CDR2 SVGIG (reference sequence).

The chain has TRBV29-1 and TRBJ2-7; D not certain. Deletions cut 1 base from V and 6 bases from J, with 7 bases between. The germline gives CDR1 SQVTM, CDR2 ANQGSEA. The CDR3 covers 11 residues. The CDR3 coding sequence is TGCAGCGTTGAAGTCCGCGGCGAGCAGTACTTC. It codes for CSVEVRGEQYF.

The chain links TRBV5-6 to TRBJ1-3, with 9 bases lining up with TRBD1. The junction had 7 bases not matched to a gene; V was cut back by 4 bases and J by 2 bases. Germline V gene sequence: CDR1 SGHDT, CDR2 YYEEEE. The CDR3 loop spans 16 amino acids. The CDR3 spells CASSPGTGLTGNTIYF. The CDR3 nucleotides are TGTGCCAGCAGCCCCGGGACAGGGCTGACTGGAAACACCATATATTTT.

The chain links TRBV6-5 to TRBJ1-4; no definite D call. The germline V gene has CDR1 MNHEY and CDR2 SVGAGI. The CDR3 is made up of 15 amino acids. Between the trimmed V and J ends, which lost 6 bases and 7 bases, there was a span of 18 bases. The CDR3 sequence is CASSPSGAEGEKLFF. CDR3 coding DNA: TGTGCCAGCAGCCCATCAGGTGCAGAGGGTGAAAAACTGTTTTTT.

This clone was seen at least ten times. The chain joins TRBV30 to TRBJ2-7; 11 nucleotides match TRBD2. This CDR3 contains 14 residues. Germline CDR1 is GTSNPN and CDR2 is SVGIG (reference sequence). The V gene end was trimmed by 3 bases and the J gene end by 4 bases; junction bases not matched to a gene: 5. The CDR3 protein is CAWSRLAGSYEQYF. In DNA, the CDR3 is TGTGCCTGGAGCCGACTAGCGGGGTCTTACGAGCAGTACTTC.

This chain links TRBV7-9 with TRBJ2-2; perhaps TRBD2 as D (6 bases). Between the trimmed V and J ends, which lost 5 bases and 0 bases, there was a span of 16 bases. This CDR3 has 17 amino acids. Germline V lookup: CDR1 SEHNR, CDR2 FQNEAQ (reference sequence). The CDR3 DNA reads as TGTGCCAGCAGCAACCTCCGGTGGGGGGCGAACACCGGGGAGCTGTTTTTT. It codes for CASSNLRWGANTGELFF.